The 11 T cell receptor beta chains given below trace back to one sample, sequenced in a study of metastatic and nonmetastatic thyroid tumors. Using MiXCR, TCRdb reanalyzed the PCR reads. The table includes around 28,000 clones, less than 30% detected once. Not a single patient had been given any form of treatment at any point before undergoing thyroid surgery. Material for sequencing was blood. The receptors come from a female donor with papillary thyroid cancer or a benign thyroid nodule (not recorded which). Some clones in this sample may be carry-over from other donors' samples.

This clone has a handful of counts. The rearrangement links TRBV10-1 to TRBJ2-2; 8 nucleotides line up with TRBD1. The CDR3 contains 14 residues. Germline V lookup: CDR1 WNHNN, CDR2 SYGVQD (reference sequence). J gave up 3 bases and V 6 bases, and 3 bases lay outside the gene matches. The chain's CDR3 is CASSRGQDTGELFF. The DNA of the CDR3 is TGCGCCAGCAGCAGGGGACAGGACACCGGGGAGCTGTTTTTT.

This clone has at least ten counts. The J gene is TRBJ2-3, the V gene TRBV20-1; no firm D call. Germline V gene data show CDR1 as DFQATT and CDR2 as SNEGSKA (reference sequence). Trimming removed 7 bases from V and 3 bases from J, with 14 bases in between. The CDR3 spans 13 residues. The CDR3 bases are TGCAGTGTTTGGCCGCGTCAGACAGATACGCAGTATTTT. This sequence encodes CSVWPRQTDTQYF.

The rearrangement uses TRBV20-1 and TRBJ2-7, with 10 bases lining up with TRBD1. CDR3 length: 13 residues. CDR1 is DFQATT, CDR2 SNEGSKA, per germline (reference sequence). V was clipped by 3 bases and J by 5 bases; unmatched bases: 4. Written as DNA, the CDR3 is TGCAGTGCTAGGACGACAGGGGGCGACGAGCAGTACTTC. Residues: CSARTTGGDEQYF.

The V call is TRBV5-1, the J call TRBJ1-2; 7 bases match TRBD1. J lost 4 bases, V lost 2 bases, and 2 bases had no gene match. Germline CDR1 is SGHRS and CDR2 is YFSETQ. The CDR3 is made up of 13 amino acids. The CDR3 protein is CASSLGDSYGYTF. As DNA, the CDR3 is TGCGCCAGCAGCTTAGGGGACAGCTATGGCTACACCTTC.

For this clone: The sample holds other DNA sequences that translate to the same CDR3. The rearrangement joins TRBV6-1 to TRBJ2-3; the match to TRBD2 covers 10 bases. The V and J ends lost 2 bases and 4 bases, in that order; junction bases with no gene match: 0. Germline V CDR1 and CDR2: MNHNS, SASEGT. The CDR3 loop spans 14 amino acids. The CDR3 is CASSELAGADTQYF. CDR3 in DNA: TGTGCCAGCAGTGAACTAGCGGGGGCAGATACGCAGTATTTT.

The chain is built from TRBV30 and TRBJ1-2, with a weak D call TRBD1 (5 bases). Trimming stripped 2 bases from V and 2 bases from J, with 9 bases between. Germline V lookup: CDR1 GTSNPN, CDR2 SVGIG (reference sequence). This CDR3 is 13 amino acids long. Written as DNA, the CDR3 is TGTGCCTGGAGTCCCGGGGGAAACTATGGCTACACCTTC. Protein sequence: CAWSPGGNYGYTF.

The V call is TRBV24-1, the J call TRBJ2-1, with 7 bases that match TRBD2. CDR3 length equals 16 residues. Germline V gene data show CDR1 as KGHDR and CDR2 as SFDVKD. The V gene end was trimmed by 7 bases and the J gene end by 5 bases; junction bases not matched to a gene: 13. The CDR3 spells CATSTVLSGAHNEQFF. The CDR3 DNA is TGTGCCACCAGCACGGTTTTAAGCGGGGCCCACAATGAGCAGTTCTTC.

This clone was observed many times. V and J are TRBV11-3 and TRBJ2-5, with 7 nucleotides matching TRBD2. The CDR3 is 16 residues long. Germline CDR1 and CDR2: SGHNT and YENEEA. The J segment lost 5 bases and the V segment lost 1 base, leaving 10 bases of the junction unmatched. The CDR3 region is CASSLGFRQGGETQYF. Written as DNA, the CDR3 is TGTGCCAGCAGCTTAGGGTTTCGGCAGGGAGGGGAGACCCAGTACTTC.

CDR3 loop: CSATLAGGSDNEQFF. The CDR3 DNA follows: TGCAGTGCCACACTAGCGGGAGGGTCTGACAATGAGCAGTTCTTC. The V and J genes are TRBV20-1 and TRBJ2-1; the match to TRBD2 covers 13 bases. Germline assignment: CDR1 DFQATT and CDR2 SNEGSKA (reference sequence). J was trimmed by 5 bases and V by 6 bases; bases with no gene match: 7. CDR3 length: 15 residues.

V is TRBV6-6 and J is TRBJ1-2, with D possibly TRBD1 on 6 matching bases. V was cut by 2 bases and J by 3 bases, with 10 bases left in between. The germline CDR1 and CDR2 sequences are MNHNY and SVGAGI (reference sequence). The CDR3 sequence is 14 residues long. Here the CDR3 DNA reads TGTGCCAGCAGTTACGGGGGGCTGGACTATGGCTACACCTTC. It translates to CASSYGGLDYGYTF.

The rearrangement links TRBV2 to TRBJ2-1; D possibly uses TRBD1 or TRBD2 (5 bases each). The germline gives CDR1 SNHLY, CDR2 FYNNEI. The CDR3 is 15 residues long. Trimming took 8 bases from V and 2 from J, leaving 16 bases between them. DNA for the CDR3: TGTGCCAGCCGGTTGAGGGACGAAGCCTACAATGAGCAGTTCTTC. It translates to CASRLRDEAYNEQFF.